Shown below are 16 T cell receptor beta chains from a single sample sequenced in a study of blood T cell repertoires in COVID-19 (dated by TCRdb to 2019 to 2021). Library generation was performed with the immunoSEQ multiplex PCR assay. Held by TCRdb, this immuneACCESS table contains in-frame sequences only and omits some clones. Under half of the omission traces to an unresolved V gene where checked; the cause of the rest is unknown. The sample includes some 79,000 clones, with 80% to 90% observed a single time. Clones ranked in the top ten supply approximately 15% of the sample. Input material: peripheral blood. These TCRs come from a man between 70 and 80 years old with active or convalescent COVID-19.

The rearrangement uses TRBV16 and TRBJ1-2; 8 bases agree with TRBD1. There are 15 residues in the CDR3. Germline V CDR1 and CDR2: KGHSY, FQNENV. Unmatched junction bases numbered 10, after V lost 2 bases and J lost 8 bases. The CDR3 coding sequence is TGTGCCAGCAGCCAAAGTCAAGGACAGGGTCAAGGCTACACCTTC. This codes for CASSQSQGQGQGYTF.

The chain is built from TRBV12-3 or TRBV12-4 and TRBJ1-2; TRBD1 agrees at 9 bases. After removal of 9 bases from V and 7 bases from J, the junction contained 9 bases not matched to a gene. The CDR3 length is 13 residues. CDR3 DNA: TGTGCCAGTGACCTTACAGGGGGCTTTGGCTACACCTTC. It encodes CASDLTGGFGYTF.

The chain uses TRBV2 and TRBJ1-5; no reliable D call. Looked up from germline, CDR1 is SNHLY and CDR2 is FYNNEI. This CDR3 contains 13 residues. Trimming shortened V by 4 bases and J by 4 bases, and 8 bases separated the two germline ends. The CDR3 loop is CASSGEANQPQHF. The CDR3 DNA is TGTGCCAGCAGTGGCGAGGCTAATCAGCCCCAGCATTTT.

The V and J genes are TRBV18 and TRBJ2-2; possible D gene TRBD2, 6 bases. Trimming shortened V by 3 bases and J by 5 bases, and 16 bases separated the two germline ends. This CDR3 region has 16 residues. Per the germline V gene, CDR1 is KGHSH and CDR2 is LQKENI. The CDR3 protein is CASSPSPPGVTGELFF. DNA for the CDR3: TGTGCCAGCTCACCTAGCCCTCCGGGGGTTACCGGGGAGCTGTTTTTT.

As DNA, the CDR3 is TGTGCCTGGAGCTACAGGGGGCTGGTTGAAAAACTGTTTTTT. As protein: CAWSYRGLVEKLFF. The chain joins TRBV30 to TRBJ1-4; TRBD1 agrees at 9 bases. The CDR3 is made up of 14 amino acids. The trim removed 3 bases at V and 7 bases at J, leaving 6 bases unmatched. Germline V gene lookup returns CDR1 GTSNPN and CDR2 SVGIG (reference sequence).

This clone appeared a single time. The rearrangement uses TRBV5-5 and TRBJ2-7, with TRBD2 matching 8 bases. CDR1 is SGHKS and CDR2 is YYEKEE in the germline V gene (reference sequence). This CDR3 has 14 amino acids. J gave up 3 bases and V 1 base, and 3 bases lay outside the gene matches. Here the CDR3 DNA reads TGTGCCAGCAGCTTGCCGGCGGGGGGCTACGAGCAGTACTTC. Translating gives CASSLPAGGYEQYF. The full variable domain, rest sourced from reference TRBV5-5 and TRBJ2-7, is DAGVTQSPTHLIKTRGQQVTLRCSPISGHKSVSWYQQVLGQGPQFIFQYYEKEERGRGNFPDRFSARQFPNYSSELNVNALLLGDSALYLCASSLPAGGYEQYFGPGTRLTVT.

The J gene is TRBJ1-1, the V gene TRBV5-6; a weak D match, TRBD1 (5 bases). Per the germline V gene, CDR1 is SGHDT and CDR2 is YYEEEE. Trimming took 4 bases from V and 4 from J, leaving 20 bases between them. This CDR3 region has 16 residues. CDR3 loop: CASSPARSGLGTEAFF. The CDR3 DNA reads TGTGCCAGCAGCCCGGCCCGATCAGGGTTGGGCACTGAAGCTTTCTTT.

This chain joins TRBV5-1 and TRBJ1-1; the match to TRBD1 covers 7 bases. Germline V gene sequence: CDR1 SGHRS, CDR2 YFSETQ. The length of the CDR3 is 16 residues. With V trimmed by 4 bases and J by 0 bases, 9 bases remained unmatched. As DNA, the CDR3 is TGCGCCAGCAGCCCGTACCAGGACAGGCTGAACACTGAAGCTTTCTTT. It is translated as CASSPYQDRLNTEAFF.

The chain recombines TRBV30 with TRBJ2-2; D remains ambiguous. Trimming removed 2 bases at V and 5 bases at J, with 6 bases between. There are 12 residues in the CDR3. Germline V CDR1 and CDR2: GTSNPN, SVGIG (reference sequence). In nucleotides, the CDR3 is TGTGCCTGGAGTAGGAGAACCGGGGAGCTGTTTTTT. This codes for CAWSRRTGELFF.

This sequence joins TRBV10-2 and TRBJ2-3; 14 nucleotides line up with TRBD2. J gave up 0 bases and V 6 bases, and 8 bases lay outside the gene matches. In germline, CDR1 is WSHSY, CDR2 SAAADI. This CDR3 has 18 amino acids. CDR3 sequence reads: CASRLGTSGSWSTDTQYF. In nucleotides, the CDR3 is TGCGCCAGCAGGCTAGGGACTAGCGGGAGTTGGAGCACAGATACGCAGTATTTT.

This clone was seen just once. Here the CDR3 reads CASSLGQGTLFF. In DNA, the CDR3 is TGTGCCAGCAGCTTAGGACAGGGGACTCTGTTTTTT. The rearrangement joins TRBV7-9 to TRBJ1-4, with 8 bases aligning to TRBD1. The germline V gene encodes CDR1 SEHNR and CDR2 FQNEAQ (reference sequence). J gave up 14 bases and V 1 base, and 3 bases lay outside the gene matches. This CDR3 has 12 residues. Filled out from reference TRBV7-9 and TRBJ1-4, the complete variable domain reads DTGVSQNPRHKITKRGQNVTFRCDPISEHNRLYWYRQTLGQGPEFLTYFQNEAQLEKSRLLSDRFSAERPKGSFSTLEIQRTEQGDSAMYLCASSLGQGTLFFGSGTQLSVL.

This clone was counted a single time. The V and J genes are TRBV6-5 and TRBJ2-1; tentative D call: TRBD2 (5 bases). This CDR3 is built from 11 residues. Per the germline V gene, CDR1 is MNHEY and CDR2 is SVGAGI. V gave up 6 bases and J gave up 13 bases, with 13 bases separating them. CDR3 in amino acids: CASSDYLAQFF. The CDR3 DNA follows: TGTGCCAGCAGCGACTATCTCGCCCAGTTCTTC.

The chain employs TRBV5-4 and TRBJ2-7; 8 nucleotides align to TRBD1. The CDR3 is 15 residues long. The germline CDR1 and CDR2 sequences are SGHNT and YYREEE (reference sequence). V lost 1 base and J lost 0; bases outside the gene matches: 3. In DNA form, the CDR3 reads TGTGCCAGCAGCTTGCCGGGGACAGGCTCCTACGAGCAGTACTTC. Its protein is CASSLPGTGSYEQYF.

This chain joins TRBV4-2 and TRBJ2-3; D perhaps matches TRBD2 (5 bases). V shed 1 base and J shed 2 bases, with 10 bases lying between them. The CDR3 sequence is 15 residues long. The V gene's germline CDR1 is LGHNA and CDR2 YNFKEQ. CDR3 sequence (DNA): TGTGCCAGCAGCCAAGCTATCGGGGACACAGATACGCAGTATTTT. It encodes CASSQAIGDTDTQYF.

The chain joins TRBV19 to TRBJ2-7; TRBD1 matches 12 bases. The CDR3 extends over 16 amino acids. CDR1 is LNHDA and CDR2 is SQIVND in the germline V gene (reference sequence). With 7 bases clipped from V and 6 bases from J, the junction kept 13 bases outside the gene matches. The chain's CDR3 is CASTKSRGQGAGEQYF. The CDR3 DNA sequence: TGTGCCAGTACCAAAAGCCGGGGACAGGGGGCGGGCGAGCAGTACTTC. The full variable domain, completed using reference TRBV19 and TRBJ2-7, is DGGITQSPKYLFRKEGQNVTLSCEQNLNHDAMYWYRQDPGQGLRLIYYSQIVNDFQKGDIAEGYSVSREKKESFPLTVTSAQKNPTAFYLCASTKSRGQGAGEQYFGPGTRLTVT.

This chain joins TRBV2 and TRBJ1-2, with D uncertain. This CDR3 is 12 amino acids long. The V end was cut by 6 bases, the J end by 6 bases, with 11 bases between. The germline V gene has CDR1 SNHLY and CDR2 FYNNEI. The CDR3 here is CASRLEFDGYTF. Here the CDR3 DNA reads TGTGCCAGCAGATTAGAGTTCGATGGCTACACCTTC.